Listed below are T cell receptor beta chains from one sample, sequenced in a study of T cell responses to AZD1222 COVID-19 vaccine. The protocol was immunoSEQ multiplex PCR, while the TCRdb copy is restricted to in-frame clones and leaves out a portion. The sample has about 150,000 clones, over 85% seen once; the top ten hold about 5.1%. The specimen was peripheral blood, collected on day 0 of AZD1222 vaccination. The receptors originated from an adult in good health. CDR3s include the opening cysteine and the closing phenylalanine or tryptophan. D genes are given only for firm matches. A row's size may be missing; if present it is once, few, many or a size class.

>NA|TRBJ1-2|13|once|TRBV7-9
TGTGCCAGCAGCTTAGGTCGGGGAGGCGGCTACACCTTC
CASSLGRGGGYTF
>TRBD2|TRBJ2-1|15|once|TRBV10-3
TGTGCCATCAGCCAGGTCACTAGCGGGTACAATGAGCAGTTCTTC
CAISQVTSGYNEQFF
>NA|TRBJ2-1|16|NA|TRBV27
TGTGCCAGCAGTTTGACCGGGACACCTTCCTACAATGAGCAGTTCTTC
CASSLTGTPSYNEQFF
>TRBD1|TRBJ2-7|13|NA|TRBV5-6
TGTGCCAGCACCGGGACAGGGTTTCGCGAGCAGTACTTC
CASTGTGFREQYF
>TRBD1|TRBJ1-5|15|NA|TRBV28
TGTGCCAGCAGGGAAGCAGGGGGTAGCAATCAGCCCCAGCATTTT
CASREAGGSNQPQHF
>NA|TRBJ2-7|11|NA|TRBV19
TGTGCCAGTAGTAGAGACTCCGAGCAGTACTTC
CASSRDSEQYF
>NA|TRBJ2-7|14|NA|TRBV27
TGTGCCAGCAGTTTAGCGGGGCGCTCGATCGAGCAGTACTTC
CASSLAGRSIEQYF
>TRBD2|TRBJ2-4|17|NA|TRBV4-2
TGTGCCAGCAGCCTCCCGACTAGCGGGAGCCCCTTCAACATTCAGTACTTC
CASSLPTSGSPFNIQYF
>NA|TRBJ2-5|14|NA|TRBV5-1
TGCGCCAGCAGCTTTCGCGGGATTCGAGAGACCCAGTACTTC
CASSFRGIRETQYF
>NA|TRBJ1-4|14|NA|TRBV5-1
TGCGCCAGCAGCGCACAGACGCTAAATGAAAAACTGTTTTTT
CASSAQTLNEKLFF
>TRBD1|TRBJ1-1|16|NA|TRBV7-2
TGTGCCAGCAGCCCCCCCGGTAGGGGGCTGGGGCCTGAAGCTTTCTTT
CASSPPGRGLGPEAFF
>NA|TRBJ2-1|14|NA|TRBV19
TGTGCCAGTTCTGTGCGGTCCCTCTACAATGAGCAGTTCTTC
CASSVRSLYNEQFF
>NA|TRBJ1-2|13|NA|TRBV30
TGTGCCTGGGGGAGGGGCGGAGATTTTGGCTACACCTTC
CAWGRGGDFGYTF
>TRBD2|TRBJ2-1|17|NA|TRBV12-5
TGTGCTAGTGGTTTGTCCTGGACTAGCGGGGAGCAGAATGAGCAGTTCTTC
CASGLSWTSGEQNEQFF
>TRBD2|TRBJ2-1|16|NA|TRBV24-1
TGTGCCACCAGTGATCCCGGGACTAGCATTTACAATGAGCAGTTCTTC
CATSDPGTSIYNEQFF
>TRBD1|TRBJ1-2|17|NA|TRBV30
TGTGCCTGGAGGGGAGGACAGGGTCCCAACCGCGCCTATGGCTACACCTTC
CAWRGGQGPNRAYGYTF
>NA|TRBJ1-2|12|once|TRBV3-1/TRBV3-2
TGTGCCAGCAGCCTGACAGGTGGGGGCTACACCTTC
CASSLTGGGYTF
>NA|TRBJ2-3|14|NA|TRBV2
TGTGCCAGCAGAGAGACCCGAAGCACAGATACGCAGTATTTT
CASRETRSTDTQYF
>TRBD1|TRBJ2-4|16|NA|TRBV7-3
TGTGCCAGCAGCTCTACAGGGGCCCCGGCCAAAAACATTCAGTACTTC
CASSSTGAPAKNIQYF
>NA|TRBJ1-1|13|NA|TRBV5-1
TGCGCCAGCAGCTTAGGGTGGGGCACTGAAGCTTTCTTT
CASSLGWGTEAFF
>NA|TRBJ1-2|13|NA|TRBV7-8
TGTGCCAGCAGCTTTGAGGTACACTATGGCTACACCTTC
CASSFEVHYGYTF
>NA|TRBJ1-4|15|NA|TRBV9
TGTGCCAGCAGCGTAGGGAGGGAGGGAGATGAAAAACTGTTTTTT
CASSVGREGDEKLFF
>NA|TRBJ1-4|15|NA|TRBV4-2
TGTGCCAGCAGCCAAGATGTGGCCGGTAATGAAAAACTGTTTTTT
CASSQDVAGNEKLFF
>NA|TRBJ2-6|15|NA|TRBV27
TGTGCCAGCAGCCCCGCGAGGGCTGGGGCCAACGTCCTGACTTTC
CASSPARAGANVLTF
>TRBD2|TRBJ2-1|15|NA|TRBV5-1
TGCGCCAGCAGCTTGGAGGCGGGAGAGTACAATGAGCAGTTCTTC
CASSLEAGEYNEQFF
>NA|TRBJ1-2|14|NA|TRBV11-1
TGTGCCAGCAGCTTAGACCAGAATAACTATGGCTACACCTTC
CASSLDQNNYGYTF
>NA|TRBJ1-1|14|NA|TRBV5-5
TGTGCCAGCAGCGGGGTGGGGTCCGTCACTGAAGCTTTCTTT
CASSGVGSVTEAFF
>NA|TRBJ1-4|15|once|TRBV7-8
TGTGCCAGCAGTTTGAGGTCCGTGACTAATGAAAAACTGTTTTTT
CASSLRSVTNEKLFF
>NA|TRBJ1-3|14|NA|TRBV5-4
TGTGCCAGCAGCTCAGAGGGCCGTGGAAACACCATATATTTT
CASSSEGRGNTIYF
>TRBD1|TRBJ1-2|15|NA|TRBV6-2/TRBV6-3
TGTGCCAGCAGTTATTACAGGGGGCAGGACTATGGCTACACCTTC
CASSYYRGQDYGYTF
>NA|TRBJ2-1|13|NA|TRBV5-6
TGTGCCAGCAGCTTGCTGGAAGTCAATGAGCAGTTCTTC
CASSLLEVNEQFF
>NA|TRBJ2-7|14|NA|TRBV11-2
TGTGCCAGCAGCTTCGACGGACCGTCCGACGAGCAGTACTTC
CASSFDGPSDEQYF
>NA|TRBJ1-5|15|NA|TRBV30
TGTGCCTGGAGTAACGTGGTGGGAGGCAATCAGCCCCAGCATTTT
CAWSNVVGGNQPQHF
>NA|TRBJ2-1|15|NA|TRBV5-5
TGTGCCAGCAGCTTGGCCGGGGGTTCGAACAATGAGCAGTTCTTC
CASSLAGGSNNEQFF
>NA|TRBJ2-3|13|NA|TRBV3-1/TRBV3-2
TGTGCCAGCAGCCAAGATACGAGGGATACGCAGTATTTT
CASSQDTRDTQYF
>TRBD2|TRBJ2-1|14|NA|TRBV5-1
TGCGCCAGCAGACTGGGACTAGCTGGGGATGAGCAGTTCTTC
CASRLGLAGDEQFF
>NA|TRBJ2-7|14|NA|TRBV2
TGTGCCAGCAGTGAACATGCAGGGCTCTACGAGCAGTACTTC
CASSEHAGLYEQYF
>NA|TRBJ1-1|14|few|TRBV5-1
TGCGCCAGCAGCTTGCAGGGGTCGAACACTGAAGCTTTCTTT
CASSLQGSNTEAFF
>TRBD2|TRBJ2-3|14|once|TRBV2
TGTGCCAGCAGGCAGGGAGGGAGCACAGATACGCAGTATTTT
CASRQGGSTDTQYF
>TRBD2|TRBJ2-3|15|NA|TRBV7-9
TGTGCCAGCAGCTTGAGCGGGAGCTACCCAGATACGCAGTATTTT
CASSLSGSYPDTQYF
>NA|TRBJ1-6|16|NA|TRBV3-1/TRBV3-2
TGTGCCAGCAGCCAAGGCTGGGACACTTCTAATTCACCCCTCCACTTT
CASSQGWDTSNSPLHF
>NA|TRBJ1-1|17|NA|TRBV15
TGTGCCACCAGCAGAGGCTATTCGACACGGATGAACACTGAAGCTTTCTTT
CATSRGYSTRMNTEAFF
>NA|TRBJ2-5|14|NA|TRBV9
TGTGCCAGCAGCGTAGGTGCCTACCAAGAGACCCAGTACTTC
CASSVGAYQETQYF
>NA|TRBJ2-7|10|NA|TRBV29-1
TGCAGCGCCGGGGACGGTGAGCAGTACTTC
CSAGDGEQYF
>TRBD1|TRBJ2-3|14|NA|TRBV4-1
TGCGCCAGCAGCCAGGGGACAGGGGGAGATACGCAGTATTTT
CASSQGTGGDTQYF
>NA|TRBJ1-5|16|NA|TRBV10-3
TGTGCCATCAGTGAGGGTGCGGGACACCTCGGGGGGACCCAGCATTTT
CAISEGAGHLGGTQHF
>TRBD2|TRBJ2-5|14|NA|TRBV15
TGTGCCACCAGCGACTTAGCGGGAGAGGAGACCCAGTACTTC
CATSDLAGEETQYF
>NA|TRBJ2-5|10|NA|TRBV20-1
TGCAGTGCATGGGGGGAGACCCAGTACTTC
CSAWGETQYF
>NA|TRBJ2-5|15|NA|TRBV5-1
TGCGCCAGCACCCTGTTGGGGTCTGGGGAGGAGACCCAGTACTTC
CASTLLGSGEETQYF
>NA|TRBJ2-1|16|NA|TRBV12-5
TGTGCTAGTGGTCCAGACCGCGGGTTGTCGCACAATGAGCAGTTCTTC
CASGPDRGLSHNEQFF
>TRBD1|TRBJ1-5|14|NA|TRBV5-1
TGCGCCAGCAGCCCGGGACAGGAGAGTCAGCCCCAGCATTTT
CASSPGQESQPQHF
>NA|TRBJ2-3|10|NA|TRBV29-1
TGCAGCGTTGGGGGCGATACGCAGTATTTT
CSVGGDTQYF
>NA|TRBJ2-7|12|NA|TRBV3-1/TRBV3-2
TGTGCCAGCAGCCAAGATCAGGAGGAGCAGTACTTC
CASSQDQEEQYF
>NA|TRBJ1-6|16|NA|TRBV6-6
TGTGCCAGCAAACCGGACGCGAGCTCCTATAATTCACCCCTCCACTTT
CASKPDASSYNSPLHF